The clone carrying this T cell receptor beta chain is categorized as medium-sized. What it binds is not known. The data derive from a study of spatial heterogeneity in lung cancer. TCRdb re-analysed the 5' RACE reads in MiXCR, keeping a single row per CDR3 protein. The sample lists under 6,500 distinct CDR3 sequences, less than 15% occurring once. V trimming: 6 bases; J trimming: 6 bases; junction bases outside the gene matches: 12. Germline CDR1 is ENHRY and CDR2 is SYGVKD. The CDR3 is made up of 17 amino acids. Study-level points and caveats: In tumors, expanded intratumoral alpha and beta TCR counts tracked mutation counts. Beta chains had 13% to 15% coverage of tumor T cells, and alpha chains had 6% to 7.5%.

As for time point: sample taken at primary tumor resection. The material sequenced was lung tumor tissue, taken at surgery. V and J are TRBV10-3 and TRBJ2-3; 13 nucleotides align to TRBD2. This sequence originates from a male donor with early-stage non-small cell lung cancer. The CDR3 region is CAIRVRLAGGQVDTQYF. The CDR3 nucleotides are TGTGCCATCAGGGTCCGACTAGCGGGGGGTCAGGTGGATACGCAGTATTTT.